What follows is one T cell receptor (beta chain) and its context. This record belongs to a study of blood T cell repertoires in COVID-19. Generated by immunoSEQ multiplex PCR, the TCRdb table keeps only in-frame clones and is missing some. Among some 280,000 clones listed, approximately 86% were seen once. The germline gives CDR1 MGHRA, CDR2 YSYEKL. The ends were cut back, 0 bases at V and 6 bases at J, with 19 bases in the middle. This CDR3 comprises 17 residues. Material for sequencing was peripheral blood. This TCR was sampled from a woman between 50 and 59 years old with active or convalescent COVID-19. The rearrangement links TRBV4-1 to TRBJ2-3, with D possibly being TRBD2 (6 bases). CDR3 loop: CASSQDSRVGGADTQYF. CDR3 DNA sequence: TGCGCCAGCAGCCAAGATTCCCGGGTAGGAGGGGCGGATACGCAGTATTTT.